Detailed here is one T cell receptor (beta chain). The record originates from a study of blood T cell repertoires in COVID-19. About the study: COVID-19 samples collected from the United States, Italy and Spain covered acute and convalescent phases. Sample material is recorded as cDNA or gDNA derived from T cells, B-cell-depleted T cells, or PBMCs.

Profiled with immunoSEQ multiplex PCR; TCRdb holds only in-frame clones, not every one. The sample records 160,000 or so clones, roughly 81% being singletons. The CDR3 is made up of 13 amino acids. The germline gives CDR1 GTSNPN, CDR2 SVGIG (reference sequence). V was clipped by 2 bases and J by 4 bases, with 6 bases between them. The sequence was obtained from a woman aged 50 to 65 with COVID-19, enrolled during active disease. Sequencing was performed on peripheral blood. The chain joins TRBV30 to TRBJ2-6; D not certain. The CDR3 bases are TGTGCCTGGAGTACATCCGGGGCCAACGTCCTGACTTTC. Protein sequence: CAWSTSGANVLTF.